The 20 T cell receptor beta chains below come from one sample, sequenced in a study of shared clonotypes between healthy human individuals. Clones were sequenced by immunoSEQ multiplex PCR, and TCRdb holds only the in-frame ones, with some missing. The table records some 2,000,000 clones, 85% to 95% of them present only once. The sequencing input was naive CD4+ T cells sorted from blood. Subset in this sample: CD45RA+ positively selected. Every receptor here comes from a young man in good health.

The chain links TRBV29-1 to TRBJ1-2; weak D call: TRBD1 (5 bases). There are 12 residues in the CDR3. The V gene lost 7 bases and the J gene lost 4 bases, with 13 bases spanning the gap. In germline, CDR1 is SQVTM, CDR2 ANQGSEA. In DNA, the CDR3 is TGCAGCGCCTGGGGAGGGGCCTATGGCTACACCTTC. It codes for CSAWGGAYGYTF.

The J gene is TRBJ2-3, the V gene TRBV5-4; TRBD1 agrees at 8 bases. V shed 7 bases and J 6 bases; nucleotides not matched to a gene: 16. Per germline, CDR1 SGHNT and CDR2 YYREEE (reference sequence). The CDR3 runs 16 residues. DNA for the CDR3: TGTGCCAGCTTCAATCACAGGGGGGACGAACTTGATACGCAGTATTTT. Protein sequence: CASFNHRGDELDTQYF.

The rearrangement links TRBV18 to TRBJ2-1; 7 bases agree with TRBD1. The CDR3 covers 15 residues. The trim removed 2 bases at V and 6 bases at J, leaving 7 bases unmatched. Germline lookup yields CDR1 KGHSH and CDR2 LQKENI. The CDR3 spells CASSPMTGTSNEQFF. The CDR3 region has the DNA TGTGCCAGCTCACCAATGACAGGGACCTCCAATGAGCAGTTCTTC.

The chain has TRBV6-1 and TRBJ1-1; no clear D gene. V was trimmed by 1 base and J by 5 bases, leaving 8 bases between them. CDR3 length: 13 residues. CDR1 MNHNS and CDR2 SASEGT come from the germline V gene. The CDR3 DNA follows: TGTGCCAGCAGTGAAGTAGACGAGACTGAAGCTTTCTTT. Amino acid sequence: CASSEVDETEAFF.

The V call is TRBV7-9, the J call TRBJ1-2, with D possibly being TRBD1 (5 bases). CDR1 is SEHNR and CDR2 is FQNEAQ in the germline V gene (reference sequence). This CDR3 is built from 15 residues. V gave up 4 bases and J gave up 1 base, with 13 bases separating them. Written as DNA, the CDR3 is TGTGCCAGCAGCTCCAGGGCCTCCGATAACTATGGCTACACCTTC. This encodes CASSSRASDNYGYTF.

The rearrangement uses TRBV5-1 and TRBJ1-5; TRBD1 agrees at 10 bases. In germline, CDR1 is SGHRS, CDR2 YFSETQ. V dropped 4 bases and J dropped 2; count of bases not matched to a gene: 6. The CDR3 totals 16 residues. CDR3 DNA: TGCGCCAGCAGCCCCGGGACAGGGGTTGGCAATCAGCCCCAGCATTTT. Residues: CASSPGTGVGNQPQHF.

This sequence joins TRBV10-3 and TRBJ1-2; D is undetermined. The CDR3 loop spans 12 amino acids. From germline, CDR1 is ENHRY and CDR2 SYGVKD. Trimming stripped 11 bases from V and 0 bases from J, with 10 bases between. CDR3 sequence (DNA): TGTGCCGCAGCGCAGGCTAACTATGGCTACACCTTC. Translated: CAAAQANYGYTF.

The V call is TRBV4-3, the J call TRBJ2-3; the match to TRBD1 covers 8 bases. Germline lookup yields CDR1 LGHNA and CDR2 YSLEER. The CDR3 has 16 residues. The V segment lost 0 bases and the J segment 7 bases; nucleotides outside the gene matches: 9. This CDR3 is CASSQDRTGGGYTQYF. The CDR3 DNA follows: TGCGCCAGCAGCCAAGATCGCACAGGGGGTGGTTATACGCAGTATTTT.

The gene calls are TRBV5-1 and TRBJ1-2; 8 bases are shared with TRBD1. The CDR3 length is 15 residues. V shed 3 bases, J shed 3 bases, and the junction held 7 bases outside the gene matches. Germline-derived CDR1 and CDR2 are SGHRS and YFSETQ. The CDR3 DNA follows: TGCGCCAGCAGCTCTCGACAGGGGATTTACTATGGCTACACCTTC. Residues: CASSSRQGIYYGYTF.

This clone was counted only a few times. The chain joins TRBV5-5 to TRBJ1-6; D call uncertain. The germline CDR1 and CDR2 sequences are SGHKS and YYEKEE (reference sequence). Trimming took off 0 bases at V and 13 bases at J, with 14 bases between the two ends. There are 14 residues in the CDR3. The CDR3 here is CASSLALETGPLHF. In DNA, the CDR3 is TGTGCCAGCAGCTTGGCCCTCGAGACTGGGCCCCTCCACTTT.

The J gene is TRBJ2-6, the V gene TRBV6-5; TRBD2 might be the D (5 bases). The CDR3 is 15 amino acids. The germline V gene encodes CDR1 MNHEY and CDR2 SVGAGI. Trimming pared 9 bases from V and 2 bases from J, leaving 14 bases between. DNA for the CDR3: TGTGCCAGTAGTCTGGGAGTTCCTGGGGCCAACGTCCTGACTTTC. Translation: CASSLGVPGANVLTF.

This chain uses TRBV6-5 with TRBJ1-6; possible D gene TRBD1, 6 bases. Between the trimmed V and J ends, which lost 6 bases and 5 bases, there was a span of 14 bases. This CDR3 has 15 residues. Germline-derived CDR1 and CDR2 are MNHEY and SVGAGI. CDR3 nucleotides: TGTGCCAGCAGCGCTCCGGGGGCAAATAATTCACCCCTCCACTTT. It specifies CASSAPGANNSPLHF.

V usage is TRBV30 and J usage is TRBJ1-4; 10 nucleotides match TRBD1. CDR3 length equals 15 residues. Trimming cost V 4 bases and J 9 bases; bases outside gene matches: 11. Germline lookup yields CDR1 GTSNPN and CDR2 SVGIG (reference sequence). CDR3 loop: CAWIGRDRGTKKLFF. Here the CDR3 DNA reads TGTGCCTGGATTGGACGGGACAGGGGCACTAAAAAACTGTTTTTT.

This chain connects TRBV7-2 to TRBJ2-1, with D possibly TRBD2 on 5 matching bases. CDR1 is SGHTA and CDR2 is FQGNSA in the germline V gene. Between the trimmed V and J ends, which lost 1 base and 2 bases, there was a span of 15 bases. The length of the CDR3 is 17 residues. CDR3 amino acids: CASSLGVIAQPYNEQFF. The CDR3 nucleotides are TGTGCCAGCAGCTTAGGGGTAATAGCGCAACCCTACAATGAGCAGTTCTTC. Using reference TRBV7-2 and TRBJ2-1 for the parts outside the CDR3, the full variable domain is GAGVSQSPSNKVTEKGKDVELRCDPISGHTALYWYRQSLGQGLEFLIYFQGNSAPDKSGLPSDRFSAERTGGSVSTLTIQRTQQEDSAVYLCASSLGVIAQPYNEQFFGPGTRLTVL.

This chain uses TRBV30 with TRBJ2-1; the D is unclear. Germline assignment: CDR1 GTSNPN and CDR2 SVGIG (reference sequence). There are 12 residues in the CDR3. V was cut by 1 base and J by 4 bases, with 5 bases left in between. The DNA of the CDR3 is TGTGCCTGGAGTGCCCGATACAATGAGCAGTTCTTC. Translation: CAWSARYNEQFF.

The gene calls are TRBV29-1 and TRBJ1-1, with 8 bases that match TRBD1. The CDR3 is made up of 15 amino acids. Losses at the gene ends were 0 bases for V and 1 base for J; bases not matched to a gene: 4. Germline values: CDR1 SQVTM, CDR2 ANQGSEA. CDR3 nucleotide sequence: TGCAGCGTTGAAGACAGGGGGCTTGGGAACACTGAAGCTTTCTTT. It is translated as CSVEDRGLGNTEAFF.

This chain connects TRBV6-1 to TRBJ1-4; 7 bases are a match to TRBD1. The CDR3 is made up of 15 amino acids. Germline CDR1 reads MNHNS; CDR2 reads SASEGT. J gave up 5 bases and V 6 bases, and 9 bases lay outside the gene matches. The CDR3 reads CASSPETGRNEKLFF. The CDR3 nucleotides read TGTGCCAGCAGCCCTGAGACAGGGAGGAATGAAAAACTGTTTTTT.

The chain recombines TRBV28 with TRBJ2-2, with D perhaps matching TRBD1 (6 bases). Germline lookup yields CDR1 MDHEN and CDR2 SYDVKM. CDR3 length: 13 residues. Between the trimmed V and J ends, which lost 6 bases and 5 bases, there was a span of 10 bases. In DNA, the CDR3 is TGTGCCAGCAGACCACAGGGAACCGGGGAGCTGTTTTTT. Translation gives CASRPQGTGELFF.

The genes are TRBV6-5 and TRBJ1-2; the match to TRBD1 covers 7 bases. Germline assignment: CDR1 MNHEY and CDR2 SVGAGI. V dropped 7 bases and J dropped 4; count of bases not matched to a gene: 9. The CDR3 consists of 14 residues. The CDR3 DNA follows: TGTGCCAGCACCGCAGGGGGTGGTAGCTATGGCTACACCTTC. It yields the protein CASTAGGGSYGYTF.

CDR3 region: CASSYSWVGGELFF. The CDR3 region has the DNA TGTGCCAGCAGTTACTCGTGGGTGGGCGGGGAGCTGTTTTTT. V usage is TRBV6-6 and J usage is TRBJ2-2; D remains ambiguous. From germline, CDR1 is MNHNY and CDR2 SVGAGI (reference sequence). The germline V and J ends were trimmed by 0 bases and 7 bases, with 9 bases remaining between them. The CDR3 length is 14 residues.